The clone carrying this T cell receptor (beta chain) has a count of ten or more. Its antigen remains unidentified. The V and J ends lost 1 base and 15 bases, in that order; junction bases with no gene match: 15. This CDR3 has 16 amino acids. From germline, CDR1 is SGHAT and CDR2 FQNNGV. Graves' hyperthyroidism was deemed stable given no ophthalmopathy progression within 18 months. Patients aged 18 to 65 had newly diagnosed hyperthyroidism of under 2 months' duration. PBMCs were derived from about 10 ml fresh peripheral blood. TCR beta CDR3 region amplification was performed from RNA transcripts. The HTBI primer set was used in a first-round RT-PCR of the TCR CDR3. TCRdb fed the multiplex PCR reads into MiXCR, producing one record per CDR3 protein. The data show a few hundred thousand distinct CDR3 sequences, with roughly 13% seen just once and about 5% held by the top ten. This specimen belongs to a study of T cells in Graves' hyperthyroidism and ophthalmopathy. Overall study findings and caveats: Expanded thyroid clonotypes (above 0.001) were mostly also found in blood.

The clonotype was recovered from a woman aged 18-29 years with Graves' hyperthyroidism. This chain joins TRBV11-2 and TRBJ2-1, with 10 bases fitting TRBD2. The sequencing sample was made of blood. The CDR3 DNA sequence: TGTGCCAGCAGCTTAGGCGCTAGCGGGAGCTCGACGGAGACGTTCTTC. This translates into CASSLGASGSSTETFF.